Listed below are T cell receptor beta chains from one sample, sequenced in a study of blood T cells in healthy people across ages. TCRdb re-called the 5' RACE reads through MiXCR, storing one row per CDR3 protein. The table includes hundreds of thousands of distinct CDR3 sequences, 35% to 40% detected once. The material sequenced was blood. The receptors shown here come from a young man in good health. The CDR3 runs from the conserved cysteine through the conserved F or W.

cdr3_length	v_call	j_call	cdr3_aa
13	TRBV19	TRBJ1-2	CASITGGASGYTF
12	TRBV2	TRBJ1-2	CASSVWGLGYTF
15	TRBV3-1	TRBJ1-1	CASSQDAYRGTEAFF
14	TRBV7-9	.	CASSLERDQGTQYF
14	TRBV7-2	TRBJ2-7	CASSLADSSYEQYF
15	TRBV12-3/TRBV12-4	TRBJ1-5	CASTLGGRGNWPQHF
12	TRBV12-3/TRBV12-4	TRBJ1-1	CASIRGWAEAFF
14	TRBV20-1	TRBJ1-1	CSANTDRVATEAFF
13	TRBV20-1	TRBJ2-7	CSVRPGTSYEQYF
15	TRBV9	TRBJ2-3	CVSSGVGGHTDTQYF
15	TRBV7-9	TRBJ1-4	CASSSQGGASEKLFF